The next 29 T cell receptor beta chains were all read from a single sample in a study of T cells in Graves' hyperthyroidism and ophthalmopathy. TCR beta CDR3 sequences were amplified from RNA transcripts. First-round RT-PCR of the TCR CDR3 relied on the HTBI primer set. TCRdb independently ran MiXCR on the multiplex PCR reads; one entry per CDR3 protein. In the table there are some 200,000 distinct CDR3 sequences, 17% of which are singletons. Material: blood. The receptors were sampled from a man aged 50-59 years with Graves' hyperthyroidism.

This clonotype showed up many times. This chain connects TRBV2 to TRBJ1-1, with D maybe TRBD1 (6 bases). The CDR3 is 15 residues long. Per the germline V gene, CDR1 is SNHLY and CDR2 is FYNNEI. Trimming stripped 7 bases from V and 4 bases from J, with 19 bases between. The chain's CDR3 is CASNEGRGEGTEAFF. The CDR3 nucleotides are TGTGCCAGCAATGAGGGCAGGGGAGAGGGCACTGAAGCTTTCTTT.

This clonotype occurred many times. The V and J genes are TRBV11-1 and TRBJ2-5; the match to TRBD2 covers 8 bases. CDR1 and CDR2 from the germline V gene are SGHAT and FQDESV (reference sequence). Trimming removed 3 bases from V and 5 bases from J; junction bases left unmatched: 17. There are 18 residues in the CDR3. CDR3 sequence reads: CASSLEGAGTSFMETQYF. In DNA, the CDR3 is TGTGCCAGCAGCTTGGAGGGCGCCGGGACTAGTTTTATGGAGACCCAGTACTTC. The complete variable domain, with remaining parts taken from reference TRBV11-1 and TRBJ2-5, reads EAEVAQSPRYKITEKSQAVAFWCDPISGHATLYWYRQILGQGPELLVQFQDESVVDDSQLPKDRFSAERLKGVDSTLKIQPAELGDSAMYLCASSLEGAGTSFMETQYFGPGTRLLVL.

This chain connects TRBV19 to TRBJ2-1; D is ambiguous. Trimming took off 5 bases at V and 0 bases at J, with 14 bases between the two ends. This CDR3 has 16 residues. Germline V lookup: CDR1 LNHDA, CDR2 SQIVND (reference sequence). The CDR3 DNA sequence: TGTGCCAGTAGTGGGCTGCCCGGCCGCTCCTACAATGAGCAGTTCTTC. It specifies CASSGLPGRSYNEQFF.

A few counts support this clonotype. The rearrangement joins TRBV6-1 to TRBJ2-7; D call uncertain. CDR1 and CDR2 (germline): MNHNS, SASEGT. V dropped 4 bases and J dropped 7 bases, with 14 bases sitting between them. This CDR3 has 13 amino acids. CDR3 coding DNA: TGTGCCAGCAGTGGCCCGGCCCTGGGGGAGCAGTACTTC. It codes for CASSGPALGEQYF.

This chain connects TRBV20-1 to TRBJ2-2; 7 bases line up with TRBD2. The CDR3 covers 15 residues. Germline V gene data show CDR1 as DFQATT and CDR2 as SNEGSKA (reference sequence). The J segment lost 5 bases and the V segment lost 3 bases, leaving 9 bases of the junction unmatched. In DNA, the CDR3 is TGCAGTGCTAGTACAGCGGGAAGGGCTACCGGGGAGCTGTTTTTT. It specifies CSASTAGRATGELFF.

CDR3 sequence reads: CAISAGEETQYF. For the CDR3, the DNA is TGTGCCATCAGCGCTGGGGAGGAGACCCAGTACTTC. The J gene is TRBJ2-5, the V gene TRBV10-3; tentatively, D is TRBD2 (5 bases). This CDR3 has 12 residues. Germline V gene sequence: CDR1 ENHRY, CDR2 SYGVKD. Trimming removed 6 bases at V and 5 bases at J, with 10 bases between.

This clonotype was seen a few times. J is TRBJ1-2 and V is TRBV2; weak D call: TRBD1 (6 bases). With 5 bases removed from V and 6 bases from J, the gap between germline ends came to 16 bases. The CDR3 totals 14 residues. The germline V gene encodes CDR1 SNHLY and CDR2 FYNNEI. In DNA form, the CDR3 reads TGTGCCAGCAGTTCTCAACAGGGTGTGAATGGCTACACCTTC. This gives the protein CASSSQQGVNGYTF.

This clonotype was seen ten or more times. The J gene is TRBJ2-1, the V gene TRBV28; D not resolved. Germline V gene sequence: CDR1 MDHEN, CDR2 SYDVKM. Trimming left V 3 bases short and J 0 bases short, with 9 bases between. The length of the CDR3 is 15 residues. As DNA, the CDR3 is TGTGCCAGCAGTTTTCTGGGTAGCTCCTACAATGAGCAGTTCTTC. Protein: CASSFLGSSYNEQFF.

At least ten counts were recorded for this clonotype. V and J are TRBV2 and TRBJ2-5; possibly TRBD1 for D (6 bases). With 11 bases removed from V and 5 bases from J, the gap between germline ends came to 15 bases. CDR3 length: 12 residues. Germline V gives CDR1 SNHLY, CDR2 FYNNEI. DNA of the CDR3: TGTGCCTCCTGGTCGAGGGGGGAGACCCAGTACTTC. Residues: CASWSRGETQYF.

This clonotype was detected many times. The J gene is TRBJ2-7, the V gene TRBV10-3; 10 positions match TRBD1. The CDR3 length is 13 residues. Germline loops: CDR1 ENHRY, CDR2 SYGVKD. With 11 bases clipped from V and 5 bases from J, the junction kept 9 bases outside the gene matches. This CDR3 reads CAASGTGVNEQYF. The CDR3 DNA is TGTGCCGCCTCCGGGACAGGGGTCAACGAGCAGTACTTC.

This clonotype was counted ten times or more. V usage is TRBV7-2 and J usage is TRBJ2-7, with TRBD2 matching over 9 bases. CDR1 and CDR2 (germline): SGHTA, FQGNSA. CDR3 size: 15 residues. The V and J ends lost 2 bases and 6 bases, in that order; junction bases with no gene match: 8. CDR3 region: CASSLNAGGSGEQYF. CDR3 sequence (DNA): TGTGCCAGCAGCTTAAACGCGGGAGGGTCGGGCGAGCAGTACTTC.

A remark on this clonotype: This may be a read error: a much more frequent sequence differs by one nucleotide. The chain uses TRBV7-9 and TRBJ2-5; TRBD2 aligns across 12 bases. There are 16 residues in the CDR3. CDR1 and CDR2 from the germline V gene are SEHNR and FQNEAQ (reference sequence). V lost 5 bases, J lost 0 bases, and 4 bases stayed unmatched. CDR3 bases: TGTGCCAGCAGCCCACCTAGCGGGAGGGACCAAGAGACCCAGTACTTC. Translating gives CASSPPSGRDQETQYF. The full variable domain, completed using reference TRBV7-9 and TRBJ2-5, is DTGVSQNPRHKITKRGQNVTFRCDPISEHNRLYWYRQTLGQGPEFLTYFQNEAQLEKSRLLSDRFSAERPKGSFSTLEIQRTEQGDSAMYLCASSPPSGRDQETQYFGPGTRLLVL.

This clonotype has at least ten counts. J is TRBJ2-7 and V is TRBV5-1; 11 positions agree with TRBD2. Germline V gene sequence: CDR1 SGHRS, CDR2 YFSETQ. With 7 bases clipped from V and 2 bases from J, the junction kept 8 bases outside the gene matches. This CDR3 is built from 15 residues. The CDR3 DNA sequence: TGCGCCAGCCAACCTGGGACTAGCGGCACCTACGAGCAGTACTTC. Translating it yields CASQPGTSGTYEQYF. The whole variable domain, remainder taken from reference TRBV5-1 and TRBJ2-7, is KAGVTQTPRYLIKTRGQQVTLSCSPISGHRSVSWYQQTPGQGLQFLFEYFSETQRNKGNFPGRFSGRQFSNSRSEMNVSTLELGDSALYLCASQPGTSGTYEQYFGPGTRLTVT.

This clonotype has just a few counts. The chain links TRBV29-1 to TRBJ2-3, with D tentatively TRBD1 (6 bases). Deletions cut 7 bases from V and 0 bases from J, with 11 bases between. CDR1 is SQVTM and CDR2 is ANQGSEA in the germline V gene. The CDR3 sequence is 13 residues long. In DNA form, the CDR3 reads TGCAGCGGCTCCGGGACAAGCACAGATACGCAGTATTTT. Translating gives CSGSGTSTDTQYF.

Only a few counts were recorded for this clonotype. V gene TRBV29-1 combines with J gene TRBJ1-2, with no clear D. With 4 bases removed from V and 4 bases from J, the gap between germline ends came to 19 bases. CDR1 SQVTM and CDR2 ANQGSEA come from the germline V gene. The CDR3 consists of 15 residues. CDR3 DNA: TGCAGCGTTGCGGCCGAGGACGGTTGGACCTATGGCTACACCTTC. It specifies CSVAAEDGWTYGYTF.

CDR3 in DNA: TGTGCCAGTACCCTGGACGGTTATGGCTACACCTTC. This translates into CASTLDGYGYTF. The rearrangement uses TRBV19 and TRBJ1-2; D unresolved. The ends were cut back, 7 bases at V and 5 bases at J, with 11 bases in the middle. The germline gives CDR1 LNHDA, CDR2 SQIVND (reference sequence). The CDR3 length is 12 residues.

This clonotype was found many times. CDR3 loop: CASSLYGPQDTQYF. The CDR3 DNA follows: TGTGCCAGCAGCTTATATGGGCCTCAAGATACGCAGTATTTT. The V gene is TRBV7-9, the J gene TRBJ2-3, with D uncertain. CDR1 SEHNR and CDR2 FQNEAQ come from the germline V gene (reference sequence). V was trimmed by 2 bases and J by 5 bases, leaving 11 bases between them. The CDR3 sequence is 14 residues long.

This clonotype was counted many times. The genes are TRBV28 and TRBJ2-1; 8 bases are a match to TRBD2. The CDR3 sequence is 17 residues long. The V gene end was trimmed by 2 bases and the J gene end by 4 bases; junction bases not matched to a gene: 10. Germline CDR1 is MDHEN and CDR2 is SYDVKM. For the CDR3, the DNA is TGTGCCAGCAGTTTACCCCAGGGTGCTAGCGGGTACAATGAGCAGTTCTTC. Amino acid sequence: CASSLPQGASGYNEQFF.

This clonotype was seen repeatedly, ten times or more. The V and J genes are TRBV20-1 and TRBJ2-1; D call uncertain. V was trimmed by 3 bases and J by 0 bases, leaving 12 bases between them. This CDR3 contains 15 residues. CDR1 and CDR2 (germline): DFQATT, SNEGSKA (reference sequence). CDR3 protein: CSASLGILSYNEQFF. The CDR3 DNA sequence: TGCAGTGCTAGTCTTGGAATACTCTCCTACAATGAGCAGTTCTTC.

On this clonotype: One base away lies a much larger clone, so this may be a sequencing read error. This chain joins TRBV9 and TRBJ2-3; D might be TRBD2 (5 bases). With 6 bases removed from V and 2 bases from J, the gap between germline ends came to 22 bases. The CDR3 is made up of 17 amino acids. Germline-derived CDR1 and CDR2 are SGDLS and YYNGEE. In DNA form, the CDR3 reads TGTGCCAGCAACCCCCGACTGACTACAATCAACACAGATACGCAGTATTTT. Protein sequence: CASNPRLTTINTDTQYF.

This clonotype came up a few times. The chain links TRBV4-3 to TRBJ1-1, with D possibly TRBD1 on 5 matching bases. Germline V gene data show CDR1 as LGHNA and CDR2 as YSLEER. This CDR3 has 13 residues. Trimming took 4 bases from V and 10 from J, leaving 16 bases between them. This CDR3 reads CASSLRRGTGAFF. The CDR3 DNA reads TGCGCCAGCAGCCTCAGACGTGGGACGGGAGCTTTCTTT.

The chain has TRBV12-5 and TRBJ2-3; D gene ambiguous. V was cut by 7 bases and J by 2 bases, with 10 bases left in between. Germline assignment: CDR1 LGHNT and CDR2 FRNRAP. This CDR3 is built from 13 residues. CDR3 DNA sequence: TGTGCTAGTGCCTATGATACCACAGATACGCAGTATTTT. Amino acid sequence: CASAYDTTDTQYF. Together with reference TRBV12-5 and TRBJ2-3, the CDR3 gives the full variable domain: DARVTQTPRHKVTEMGQEVTMRCQPILGHNTVFWYRQTMMQGLELLAYFRNRAPLDDSGMPKDRFSAEMPDATLATLKIQPSEPRDSAVYFCASAYDTTDTQYFGPGTRLTVL.

V is TRBV10-3 and J is TRBJ2-2; 8 nucleotides align to TRBD1. J was trimmed by 4 bases and V by 6 bases; bases with no gene match: 10. Per germline, CDR1 ENHRY and CDR2 SYGVKD. This CDR3 comprises 16 residues. CDR3 in DNA: TGTGCCATCAGCGTAGCAGGGGGCGCAAGCACCGGGGAGCTGTTTTTT. Protein product: CAISVAGGASTGELFF.

This clonotype was observed a few times. This rearrangement joins TRBV4-1 to TRBJ2-7; the match to TRBD2 covers 7 bases. Germline V gene lookup returns CDR1 MGHRA and CDR2 YSYEKL. CDR3 size: 16 residues. V lost 0 bases, J lost 3 bases, and 8 bases stayed unmatched. Written as DNA, the CDR3 is TGCGCCAGCAGCCAAGAAGGGAGGGCGCGCGTCTACGAGCAGTACTTC. Its protein is CASSQEGRARVYEQYF.

The chain links TRBV20-1 to TRBJ2-5, with a weak D call TRBD2 (6 bases). The CDR3 consists of 13 residues. The germline V gene encodes CDR1 DFQATT and CDR2 SNEGSKA (reference sequence). The V gene lost 2 bases and the J gene lost 4 bases, with 11 bases spanning the gap. CDR3 coding DNA: TGCAGTGCTAGAACGGGGGTTGGAGAGACCCAGTACTTC. This codes for CSARTGVGETQYF.

This clonotype has ten or more counts. This chain connects TRBV14 to TRBJ1-2; D remains unclear. This CDR3 is 13 amino acids long. Trimming pared 3 bases from V and 4 bases from J, leaving 9 bases between. Germline CDR1 reads SGHDN; CDR2 reads FVKESK. The CDR3 DNA follows: TGTGCCAGCAGCCAGAGGTTGGGCTATGGCTACACCTTC. This sequence encodes CASSQRLGYGYTF.

The V gene is TRBV14, the J gene TRBJ2-1; 7 bases fit TRBD2. This CDR3 is 14 amino acids long. Germline loops: CDR1 SGHDN, CDR2 FVKESK. V dropped 1 base and J dropped 15; count of bases not matched to a gene: 12. In nucleotides, the CDR3 is TGTGCCAGCAGCCAAGTTCTGTCTGGGGGGGTGAGGTTCTTC. Translated: CASSQVLSGGVRFF.

Many counts were recorded for this clonotype. V and J are TRBV12-3 or TRBV12-4 and TRBJ2-1; possible D gene TRBD2, 6 bases. The CDR3 extends over 16 amino acids. Trimming left V 3 bases short and J 6 bases short, with 18 bases between. DNA for the CDR3: TGTGCCAGCAGTTTTGGTAGCGGAGCCGCGGGCAATGAGCAGTTCTTC. Protein product: CASSFGSGAAGNEQFF.

This clonotype appeared a few times. This chain uses TRBV7-6 with TRBJ2-5; D not resolved. In germline, CDR1 is SGHVS, CDR2 FNYEAQ. Trimming removed 2 bases from V and 4 bases from J, with 11 bases in between. The CDR3 has 14 residues. CDR3 region: CASSLPSLGETQYF. The CDR3 DNA reads TGTGCCAGCAGCTTACCATCCCTCGGAGAGACCCAGTACTTC.